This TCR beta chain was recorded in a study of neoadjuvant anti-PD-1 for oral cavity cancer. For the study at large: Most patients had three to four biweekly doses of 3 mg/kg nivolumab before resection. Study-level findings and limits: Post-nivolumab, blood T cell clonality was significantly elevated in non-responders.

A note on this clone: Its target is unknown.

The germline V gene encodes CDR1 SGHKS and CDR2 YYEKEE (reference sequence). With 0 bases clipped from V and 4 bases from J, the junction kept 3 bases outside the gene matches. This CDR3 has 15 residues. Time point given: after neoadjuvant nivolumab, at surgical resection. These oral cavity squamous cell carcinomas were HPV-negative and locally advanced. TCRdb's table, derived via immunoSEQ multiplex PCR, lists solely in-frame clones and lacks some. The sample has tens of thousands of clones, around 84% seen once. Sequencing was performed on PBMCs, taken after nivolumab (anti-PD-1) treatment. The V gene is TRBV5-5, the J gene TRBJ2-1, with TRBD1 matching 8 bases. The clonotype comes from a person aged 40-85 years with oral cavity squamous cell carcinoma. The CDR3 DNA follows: TGTGCCAGCAGCTTGGAACAGGGGGTTTACAATGAGCAGTTCTTC. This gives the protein CASSLEQGVYNEQFF.